These T cell receptor beta chains were read from a single sample in a study of T cell responses to AZD1222 COVID-19 vaccine. Sequenced by immunoSEQ multiplex PCR; TCRdb stores in-frame clones only, minus some. In the table there are approximately 200,000 clones, 93% of which are singletons. The input for sequencing was peripheral blood, taken 28 days after the second AZD1222 dose. The source of these receptors is an adult who received the AZD1222 COVID-19 vaccine. Both conserved end residues are part of each CDR3. The D gene is left open where the match is weak. For some rows the clone size is stated as once, few or many, or as a class when expanded; others skip it.

v_gene: TRBV30
d_gene: TRBD2
j_gene: TRBJ2-7
abundance: NA
CDR3aa: CAWSDGTSGGAYEQYF
CDR3nt: TGTGCCTGGAGTGATGGGACTAGCGGGGGGGCTTACGAGCAGTACTTC

v_gene: TRBV19
d_gene: NA
j_gene: TRBJ1-5
abundance: NA
CDR3aa: CASRSGAGGNQPQHF
CDR3nt: TGTGCCAGTAGGTCCGGCGCGGGGGGAAATCAGCCCCAGCATTTT

v_gene: TRBV18
d_gene: TRBD1
j_gene: TRBJ2-7
abundance: NA
CDR3aa: CASSPLPTGLTYEQYF
CDR3nt: TGTGCCAGCTCACCACTCCCGACAGGGTTAACCTACGAGCAGTACTTC

v_gene: TRBV6-2/TRBV6-3
d_gene: NA
j_gene: TRBJ2-5
abundance: NA
CDR3aa: CASSGPQETQYF
CDR3nt: TGTGCCAGCAGTGGCCCACAAGAGACCCAGTACTTC

v_gene: TRBV4-2
d_gene: NA
j_gene: TRBJ1-6
abundance: NA
CDR3aa: CASSQDKGSTPINSPLHF
CDR3nt: TGTGCCAGCAGCCAAGATAAGGGATCGACCCCAATTAATTCACCCCTCCACTTT

v_gene: TRBV3-1/TRBV3-2
d_gene: TRBD1
j_gene: TRBJ2-7
abundance: NA
CDR3aa: CASSPPTGYYEQYF
CDR3nt: TGTGCCAGCAGCCCCCCGACAGGGTACTACGAGCAGTACTTC

v_gene: TRBV6-5
d_gene: NA
j_gene: TRBJ1-1
abundance: NA
CDR3aa: CASSPRQGGVTEAFF
CDR3nt: TGTGCCAGCAGTCCTAGGCAGGGTGGAGTCACTGAAGCTTTCTTT

v_gene: TRBV6-2/TRBV6-3
d_gene: NA
j_gene: TRBJ1-1
abundance: NA
CDR3aa: CASSRRGDMNTEAFF
CDR3nt: TGTGCCAGCAGCCGCAGGGGAGATATGAACACTGAAGCTTTCTTT

v_gene: TRBV6-2/TRBV6-3
d_gene: NA
j_gene: TRBJ1-1
abundance: NA
CDR3aa: CASSYRAGNTEAFF
CDR3nt: TGTGCCAGCAGTTACCGTGCGGGGAACACTGAAGCTTTCTTT

v_gene: TRBV27
d_gene: NA
j_gene: TRBJ1-5
abundance: NA
CDR3aa: CASSLYSSNQPQHF
CDR3nt: TGTGCCAGCAGCCTTTACAGTAGCAATCAGCCCCAGCATTTT

v_gene: TRBV7-6
d_gene: NA
j_gene: TRBJ1-1
abundance: NA
CDR3aa: CASSSISGLENTEAFF
CDR3nt: TGTGCCAGCAGCTCGATCTCGGGACTTGAGAACACTGAAGCTTTCTTT

v_gene: TRBV18
d_gene: NA
j_gene: TRBJ1-2
abundance: NA
CDR3aa: CASSRDTWDGYTF
CDR3nt: TGTGCCAGCTCCCGGGACACCTGGGATGGCTACACCTTC

v_gene: TRBV29-1
d_gene: NA
j_gene: TRBJ1-2
abundance: NA
CDR3aa: CSVERQVANYGYTF
CDR3nt: TGCAGCGTTGAAAGACAGGTAGCTAACTATGGCTACACCTTC

v_gene: TRBV27
d_gene: NA
j_gene: TRBJ2-5
abundance: NA
CDR3aa: CASRLGTYKETQYF
CDR3nt: TGTGCCAGCCGCCTCGGGACCTACAAAGAGACCCAGTACTTC

v_gene: TRBV3-1/TRBV3-2
d_gene: TRBD2
j_gene: TRBJ2-7
abundance: NA
CDR3aa: CASSPPGTSSYEQYF
CDR3nt: TGTGCCAGCAGCCCCCCCGGGACTAGCTCCTACGAGCAGTACTTC

v_gene: TRBV5-8
d_gene: NA
j_gene: TRBJ2-7
abundance: NA
CDR3aa: CASSFPPGVNEQYF
CDR3nt: TGTGCCAGCAGCTTCCCTCCCGGGGTTAACGAGCAGTACTTC

v_gene: TRBV6-5
d_gene: NA
j_gene: TRBJ1-1
abundance: NA
CDR3aa: CASSYSIEGNTEAFF
CDR3nt: TGTGCCAGCAGTTACTCCATAGAGGGGAACACTGAAGCTTTCTTT

v_gene: TRBV11-2
d_gene: TRBD1
j_gene: TRBJ1-3
abundance: NA
CDR3aa: CASSSGQGNFGNTIYF
CDR3nt: TGTGCCAGCAGCTCGGGACAGGGGAACTTTGGAAACACCATATATTTT

v_gene: TRBV7-8
d_gene: TRBD2
j_gene: TRBJ2-1
abundance: NA
CDR3aa: CASSTSGVNEQFF
CDR3nt: TGTGCCAGCAGCACTAGCGGGGTCAATGAGCAGTTCTTC

v_gene: TRBV7-2
d_gene: NA
j_gene: TRBJ1-2
abundance: NA
CDR3aa: CASSFRQLAGYTF
CDR3nt: TGTGCCAGCAGCTTTCGACAGTTGGCTGGCTACACCTTC

v_gene: TRBV10-3
d_gene: TRBD1
j_gene: TRBJ1-1
abundance: NA
CDR3aa: CAISAPGQGAIEAFF
CDR3nt: TGTGCCATCAGTGCTCCGGGACAGGGGGCGATTGAAGCTTTCTTT

v_gene: TRBV6-5
d_gene: NA
j_gene: TRBJ2-5
abundance: NA
CDR3aa: CASSYSLGLGETQYF
CDR3nt: TGTGCCAGCAGTTACTCTCTGGGACTGGGAGAGACCCAGTACTTC

v_gene: TRBV5-1
d_gene: TRBD1
j_gene: TRBJ2-1
abundance: few
CDR3aa: CASNPAGGQGDNEQFF
CDR3nt: TGCGCCAGCAACCCAGCGGGGGGACAGGGGGACAATGAGCAGTTCTTC

v_gene: TRBV28
d_gene: TRBD1
j_gene: TRBJ1-6
abundance: once
CDR3aa: CASSDAGTGGNSPLHF
CDR3nt: TGTGCCAGCAGCGATGCCGGGACAGGGGGGAATTCACCCCTCCACTTT

v_gene: TRBV6-2/TRBV6-3
d_gene: TRBD1
j_gene: TRBJ1-2
abundance: NA
CDR3aa: CASSYSAQGMVRISYGYTF
CDR3nt: TGTGCCAGCAGTTACTCGGCACAGGGGATGGTCCGGATTTCCTATGGCTACACCTTC